These T cell receptor beta chains were read from a single sample in a study of tumour-infiltrating T cells in Burkitt lymphoma. TCRdb's copy holds only in-frame clones and misses some; the assay was immunoSEQ multiplex PCR. The table shows 11,000 to 15,000 clones, with 30% occurring only once. Sequencing was performed on tumor tissue. Receptor source: a human donor with diffuse large B-cell lymphoma. Each CDR3 is given with its conserved first and last residue. D genes are given only for firm matches. Some rows have no size entry. The others give once, few or many, or a class for an expanded clone.

clone_size: -; j_call: TRBJ1-1; d_call: TRBD1; v_call: TRBV7-9; cdr3_length: 15; cdr3_nt: TGTGCCAGCAGCTTAGGGACAGGGGGCCCCACTGAAGCTTTCTTT; cdr3_aa: CASSLGTGGPTEAFF
clone_size: few; j_call: TRBJ1-5; d_call: TRBD1; v_call: TRBV27; cdr3_length: 14; cdr3_nt: TGTGCCAGCAGTTTTGGGACAGGCAATCAGCCCCAGCATTTT; cdr3_aa: CASSFGTGNQPQHF
clone_size: -; j_call: TRBJ1-5; d_call: TRBD1; v_call: TRBV2; cdr3_length: 19; cdr3_nt: TGTGCCAGCAGCACGACCTGGGAGACGGTCGGGACAGGGGACCAGCCCCAGCATTTT; cdr3_aa: CASSTTWETVGTGDQPQHF
clone_size: few; j_call: TRBJ2-2; d_call: TRBD2; v_call: TRBV2; cdr3_length: 17; cdr3_nt: TGTGCCAGCAGTGAGGGGGGGACTAGCAGGAACACCGGGGAGCTGTTTTTT; cdr3_aa: CASSEGGTSRNTGELFF
clone_size: -; j_call: TRBJ2-3; d_call: -; v_call: TRBV7-9; cdr3_length: 15; cdr3_nt: TGTGCCAGCAGCTTAGACCGACTACACACAGATACGCAGTATTTT; cdr3_aa: CASSLDRLHTDTQYF
clone_size: few; j_call: TRBJ2-4; d_call: TRBD2; v_call: TRBV27; cdr3_length: 16; cdr3_nt: TGTGCCAGCAAGACCAGCGGGAGCAGCTCTAAAAACATTCAGTACTTC; cdr3_aa: CASKTSGSSSKNIQYF
clone_size: -; j_call: TRBJ2-1; d_call: TRBD2; v_call: TRBV28; cdr3_length: 14; cdr3_nt: TGTGCCAGCCTGACTAGCGGGCCCCACAATGAGCAGTTCTTC; cdr3_aa: CASLTSGPHNEQFF
clone_size: -; j_call: TRBJ2-7; d_call: -; v_call: TRBV5-5; cdr3_length: 13; cdr3_nt: TGTGCCAGCAGCCGGAGGGGGCCCAACGAGCAGTACTTC; cdr3_aa: CASSRRGPNEQYF
clone_size: few; j_call: TRBJ2-1; d_call: TRBD2; v_call: TRBV25-1; cdr3_length: 16; cdr3_nt: TGTGCCAGCGCCTCGTACGCGGGAGTAGTGACGGATGAGCAGTTCTTC; cdr3_aa: CASASYAGVVTDEQFF
clone_size: -; j_call: TRBJ2-5; d_call: TRBD2; v_call: TRBV7-9; cdr3_length: 19; cdr3_nt: TGTGCCAGCAGCTCGGGACTAGCGGGAGTGGGGGGCGTGATGGAGACCCAGTACTTC; cdr3_aa: CASSSGLAGVGGVMETQYF
clone_size: -; j_call: TRBJ2-3; d_call: TRBD1; v_call: TRBV5-1; cdr3_length: 16; cdr3_nt: TGCGCCAGCAGCTTGGGAGTCAGGGGGCGCACAGATACGCAGTATTTT; cdr3_aa: CASSLGVRGRTDTQYF
clone_size: few; j_call: TRBJ1-5; d_call: TRBD1; v_call: TRBV6-1; cdr3_length: 16; cdr3_nt: TGTGCCAGCAGTGACCCCAGGACAGGGTGGGATCAGCCCCAGCATTTT; cdr3_aa: CASSDPRTGWDQPQHF
clone_size: -; j_call: TRBJ2-3; d_call: -; v_call: TRBV21-1; cdr3_length: 15; cdr3_nt: TGTGCCAGCAGCACCCCGGACAGGGAAGTTGGTACGCAGTATTTT; cdr3_aa: CASSTPDREVGTQYF
clone_size: few; j_call: TRBJ2-5; d_call: -; v_call: TRBV5-1; cdr3_length: 16; cdr3_nt: TGCGCCAGCAGCTTGGTACAGGGAGAAGGAGAAGAGACCCAGTACTTC; cdr3_aa: CASSLVQGEGEETQYF
clone_size: few; j_call: TRBJ2-7; d_call: TRBD2; v_call: TRBV7-6; cdr3_length: 14; cdr3_nt: TGTGCCAGCAGCCCCCGAGGGACTAGCTACGAGCAGTACTTC; cdr3_aa: CASSPRGTSYEQYF
clone_size: -; j_call: TRBJ1-2; d_call: TRBD1; v_call: TRBV2; cdr3_length: 15; cdr3_nt: TGTGCCAGCAGATACGGGGACAGCGATTTGTATGGCTACACCTTC; cdr3_aa: CASRYGDSDLYGYTF
clone_size: few; j_call: TRBJ2-2; d_call: -; v_call: TRBV19; cdr3_length: 13; cdr3_nt: TGTGCCAGTAGTATAAGGGGCACCGGGGAGCTGTTTTTT; cdr3_aa: CASSIRGTGELFF
clone_size: once; j_call: TRBJ1-2; d_call: TRBD1; v_call: TRBV28; cdr3_length: 13; cdr3_nt: TGTGCCAGCAGGAGGACAGGGCCTTTTGGCTACACCTTC; cdr3_aa: CASRRTGPFGYTF
clone_size: -; j_call: TRBJ1-4; d_call: -; v_call: TRBV4-1; cdr3_length: 14; cdr3_nt: TGCGCCAGCAGCCAAGGAAATTCGGGGGAAAAACTGTTTTTT; cdr3_aa: CASSQGNSGEKLFF
clone_size: few; j_call: TRBJ2-1; d_call: -; v_call: TRBV5-1; cdr3_length: 14; cdr3_nt: TGCGCCAGCAGCTCGGCCGGGACTCATAATGAGCAGTTCTTC; cdr3_aa: CASSSAGTHNEQFF
clone_size: -; j_call: TRBJ2-1; d_call: TRBD2; v_call: TRBV4-1; cdr3_length: 16; cdr3_nt: TGCGCCAGCAGCCAAGAACTAGCGGGTTCCTACAATGAGCAGTTCTTC; cdr3_aa: CASSQELAGSYNEQFF
clone_size: few; j_call: TRBJ2-3; d_call: -; v_call: TRBV19; cdr3_length: 13; cdr3_nt: TGTGCCAGTAGTGAAACTAGCCCCAGGACGCAGTATTTT; cdr3_aa: CASSETSPRTQYF
clone_size: -; j_call: TRBJ2-1; d_call: -; v_call: TRBV6-1; cdr3_length: 14; cdr3_nt: TGTGCCAGCATCTCGGGACCTAACGGCGATGAGCAGTTCTTC; cdr3_aa: CASISGPNGDEQFF
clone_size: few; j_call: TRBJ2-1; d_call: -; v_call: TRBV4-1; cdr3_length: 14; cdr3_nt: TGCGCCAGCAGCCAAGAAGAAGGTCGCAATAAGCAGTTCTTC; cdr3_aa: CASSQEEGRNKQFF
clone_size: few; j_call: TRBJ2-7; d_call: -; v_call: TRBV7-2; cdr3_length: 15; cdr3_nt: TGTGCCAGCAGCTTAGAAACCGTAATGGGGTACGAGCAGTACTTC; cdr3_aa: CASSLETVMGYEQYF
clone_size: once; j_call: TRBJ1-1; d_call: -; v_call: TRBV7-3; cdr3_length: 14; cdr3_nt: TGTGCCAGCAGCTTAGCGGGTACAAACACTGAAGCTTTCTTT; cdr3_aa: CASSLAGTNTEAFF
clone_size: few; j_call: TRBJ2-7; d_call: -; v_call: TRBV5-6; cdr3_length: 15; cdr3_nt: TGTGCCAGCAGCTTGGTAGGGCGGCAAGTCTACGAGCAGTACTTC; cdr3_aa: CASSLVGRQVYEQYF
clone_size: few; j_call: TRBJ2-7; d_call: TRBD2; v_call: TRBV9; cdr3_length: 15; cdr3_nt: TGTGCCAGCAGCCGTGAGGGACTAGCGGGACACGAGCAGTACTTC; cdr3_aa: CASSREGLAGHEQYF
clone_size: -; j_call: TRBJ1-5; d_call: -; v_call: TRBV27; cdr3_length: 15; cdr3_nt: TGTGCCAGCGGCCTTTCGACATATAGCAATCAGCCCCAGCATTTT; cdr3_aa: CASGLSTYSNQPQHF
clone_size: -; j_call: TRBJ1-2; d_call: -; v_call: TRBV19; cdr3_length: 15; cdr3_nt: TGTGCCAGTAGTATCCGCCAGGGAGATGACTATGGCTACACCTTC; cdr3_aa: CASSIRQGDDYGYTF
clone_size: few; j_call: TRBJ2-1; d_call: -; v_call: TRBV2; cdr3_length: 15; cdr3_nt: TGTGCCAGCAGTGACGTTCAGGATGACACACATGAGCAGTTCTTC; cdr3_aa: CASSDVQDDTHEQFF
clone_size: -; j_call: TRBJ1-5; d_call: TRBD1; v_call: TRBV15; cdr3_length: 13; cdr3_nt: TGTGCCACCAGCCCGGACAGGGTTCAGCCCCAGCATTTT; cdr3_aa: CATSPDRVQPQHF
clone_size: -; j_call: TRBJ1-1; d_call: -; v_call: TRBV2; cdr3_length: 12; cdr3_nt: TGTGCCAGCAGTCCCTCCGGGCCACGAGCTTTCTTT; cdr3_aa: CASSPSGPRAFF
clone_size: few; j_call: TRBJ2-7; d_call: TRBD2; v_call: TRBV7-3; cdr3_length: 16; cdr3_nt: TGTGCCAGCAGCTTAACCGCTAGCGGGAGTCCCTACGAGCAGTACTTC; cdr3_aa: CASSLTASGSPYEQYF
clone_size: few; j_call: TRBJ1-2; d_call: TRBD1; v_call: TRBV6-1; cdr3_length: 13; cdr3_nt: TGTGCCAGCAGCCTCGGACAGGGGGATGGCTACACCTTC; cdr3_aa: CASSLGQGDGYTF
clone_size: -; j_call: TRBJ2-2; d_call: -; v_call: TRBV28; cdr3_length: 14; cdr3_nt: TGTGCCAGCAGTCCCTTAGGGAACACCGGGGAGCTGTTTTTT; cdr3_aa: CASSPLGNTGELFF
clone_size: -; j_call: TRBJ2-3; d_call: -; v_call: TRBV27; cdr3_length: 15; cdr3_nt: TGTGCCAGCAGTTTATCTTCAGGGGTGGCAGATACGCAGTATTTT; cdr3_aa: CASSLSSGVADTQYF
clone_size: few; j_call: TRBJ2-7; d_call: TRBD1; v_call: TRBV29-1; cdr3_length: 13; cdr3_nt: TGCAGCGTGACAGGGGGTACAACTTACGAGCAGTACTTC; cdr3_aa: CSVTGGTTYEQYF
clone_size: -; j_call: TRBJ2-4; d_call: -; v_call: TRBV14; cdr3_length: 16; cdr3_nt: TGTGCCAGCAGCCAAGTACCCGTGGGGTACGAAAACATTCAGTACTTC; cdr3_aa: CASSQVPVGYENIQYF
clone_size: -; j_call: TRBJ2-2; d_call: TRBD2; v_call: TRBV15; cdr3_length: 19; cdr3_nt: TGTGCCACCAGCAGGTTCCCCGTCTCGGGGGAGGGCCCTCCCGGGGAGCTGTTTTTT; cdr3_aa: CATSRFPVSGEGPPGELFF
clone_size: few; j_call: TRBJ2-1; d_call: -; v_call: TRBV6-5; cdr3_length: 16; cdr3_nt: TGTGCCAGCAGTTACTCCGGGGTAGACTCCTACAATGAGCAGTTCTTC; cdr3_aa: CASSYSGVDSYNEQFF
clone_size: few; j_call: TRBJ2-1; d_call: -; v_call: TRBV18; cdr3_length: 12; cdr3_nt: TGTGCCAGTCGAGCGGAATACAATGAGCAGTTCTTC; cdr3_aa: CASRAEYNEQFF
clone_size: few; j_call: TRBJ1-4; d_call: -; v_call: TRBV30; cdr3_length: 16; cdr3_nt: TGTGCCTGGAGCAGGGCCCTCGGGGGGCATAATGAAAAACTGTTTTTT; cdr3_aa: CAWSRALGGHNEKLFF
clone_size: -; j_call: TRBJ2-1; d_call: TRBD2; v_call: TRBV7-3; cdr3_length: 16; cdr3_nt: TGTGCCAGCAGCTTAACGTCAGCGGGAGGTAACAATGAGCAGTTCTTC; cdr3_aa: CASSLTSAGGNNEQFF
clone_size: once; j_call: TRBJ2-1; d_call: TRBD2; v_call: TRBV5-1; cdr3_length: 19; cdr3_nt: TGCGCCAGCAGCATGAAGGGGATCGGACTAGCGGGGACCTACAATGAGCAGTTCTTC; cdr3_aa: CASSMKGIGLAGTYNEQFF
clone_size: -; j_call: TRBJ2-6; d_call: TRBD1; v_call: TRBV6-4; cdr3_length: 16; cdr3_nt: TGTGCCAGCAGTGGGACAGGGGGAACTGGGGCCAACGTCCTGACTTTC; cdr3_aa: CASSGTGGTGANVLTF
clone_size: once; j_call: TRBJ1-2; d_call: -; v_call: TRBV28; cdr3_length: 13; cdr3_nt: TGTGCCAGCAGTTTATTACAGGCTGGTGGCTACACCTTC; cdr3_aa: CASSLLQAGGYTF
clone_size: -; j_call: TRBJ2-3; d_call: -; v_call: TRBV2; cdr3_length: 15; cdr3_nt: TGTGCCAGCAGCCTTGGGGCGGTTCGGACAGATACGCAGTATTTT; cdr3_aa: CASSLGAVRTDTQYF
clone_size: -; j_call: TRBJ1-2; d_call: -; v_call: TRBV7-9; cdr3_length: 17; cdr3_nt: TGTGCCAGCAGCGGCGGCGGGCGAAGGGGTACCAACTATGGCTACACCTTC; cdr3_aa: CASSGGGRRGTNYGYTF
clone_size: -; j_call: TRBJ2-2; d_call: TRBD2; v_call: TRBV5-8; cdr3_length: 18; cdr3_nt: TGTGCCAGCAGCTTGTTAGTATACGGGAGGGCCAGCACCGGGGAGCTGTTTTTT; cdr3_aa: CASSLLVYGRASTGELFF
clone_size: few; j_call: TRBJ2-7; d_call: -; v_call: TRBV7-9; cdr3_length: 15; cdr3_nt: TGTGCCAGCAGCTTAGGAGGGCTAGGAACCTACGAGCAGTACTTC; cdr3_aa: CASSLGGLGTYEQYF
clone_size: -; j_call: TRBJ2-6; d_call: -; v_call: TRBV6-5; cdr3_length: 16; cdr3_nt: TGTGCCAGCAGTTACTCGAGTAACTCTGGGGCCAACGTCCTGACTTTC; cdr3_aa: CASSYSSNSGANVLTF
clone_size: few; j_call: TRBJ1-4; d_call: -; v_call: TRBV19; cdr3_length: 16; cdr3_nt: TGTGCCAGTAGTTTTGTCAGGGGACAAAGGGATGAAAAACTGTTTTTT; cdr3_aa: CASSFVRGQRDEKLFF
clone_size: -; j_call: TRBJ2-2; d_call: TRBD2; v_call: TRBV5-4; cdr3_length: 18; cdr3_nt: TGTGCCAGCAGCTCGGGACTAGCGGGGGCCCGGGGCACCGGGGAGCTGTTTTTT; cdr3_aa: CASSSGLAGARGTGELFF
clone_size: -; j_call: TRBJ2-2; d_call: TRBD2; v_call: TRBV5-5; cdr3_length: 18; cdr3_nt: TGTGCCAGCAGCTTGGACCAACTAGCGGGAGGAGGCACCGGGGAGCTGTTTTTT; cdr3_aa: CASSLDQLAGGGTGELFF